Shown below are 18 T cell receptor beta chains from a single sample sequenced in a study of T cell responses to AZD1222 COVID-19 vaccine. Clones were sequenced by immunoSEQ multiplex PCR, and TCRdb holds only the in-frame ones, with some missing. This sample has around 120,000 clones, with about 90% found just once. The input for sequencing was peripheral blood, taken on day 0 of AZD1222 vaccination. Source of these receptors: an adult in good health.

This chain joins TRBV7-2 and TRBJ1-6, with TRBD1 matching 9 bases. This CDR3 comprises 18 residues. With 3 bases clipped from V and 10 bases from J, the junction kept 16 bases outside the gene matches. Germline V CDR1 and CDR2: SGHTA, FQGNSA. The CDR3 reads CASSFNRGHTLMLSPLHF. CDR3 in DNA: TGTGCCAGCAGCTTTAACAGGGGGCACACCTTAATGTTATCACCCCTCCACTTT.

The J gene is TRBJ2-5, the V gene TRBV24-1, with 7 bases that match TRBD1. The CDR3 extends over 15 amino acids. V was pared by 3 bases and J by 0 bases, with 3 bases of the junction left unmatched. Per the germline V gene, CDR1 is KGHDR and CDR2 is SFDVKD. The CDR3 spells CATSDPTGDQETQYF. In DNA form, the CDR3 reads TGTGCCACCAGTGATCCTACAGGGGACCAAGAGACCCAGTACTTC.

V is TRBV28 and J is TRBJ2-1; 9 bases map to TRBD2. Germline lookup yields CDR1 MDHEN and CDR2 SYDVKM. The CDR3 length is 14 residues. Trimming took 8 bases from V and 6 from J; bases not matched to a gene: 8. The CDR3 nucleotides read TGTGCCAGCGGTCCGGGACTAGCTAGCAATGAGCAGTTCTTC. Translated, it gives CASGPGLASNEQFF.

V and J are TRBV28 and TRBJ1-1; D may be TRBD1 (5 bases). Per germline, CDR1 MDHEN and CDR2 SYDVKM. The CDR3 consists of 13 residues. The V and J ends lost 9 bases and 5 bases respectively, with 16 bases between them. Here the CDR3 reads CASSPGPITEAFF. The CDR3 nucleotides are TGTGCCAGTTCACCGGGACCTATAACTGAAGCTTTCTTT.

V usage is TRBV5-6 and J usage is TRBJ2-6; D unclear. Germline V lookup: CDR1 SGHDT, CDR2 YYEEEE. CDR3 length: 16 amino acids. Trimming took off 0 bases at V and 0 bases at J, with 7 bases between the two ends. This CDR3 reads CASSLGLPSGANVLTF. The CDR3 nucleotides are TGTGCCAGCAGCTTGGGACTTCCCTCTGGGGCCAACGTCCTGACTTTC.

The J gene is TRBJ1-5, the V gene TRBV3-1 (or the pseudogene TRBV3-2); 9 bases map to TRBD1. The CDR3 runs 15 residues. Trimming removed 5 bases from V and 6 bases from J; junction bases left unmatched: 8. Germline V gives CDR1 LGHDT, CDR2 YNNKEL (reference sequence). The CDR3 DNA reads as TGTGCCAGCAGCGAAACAGGGGGCGCAGGTCAGCCCCAGCATTTT. It encodes CASSETGGAGQPQHF.

This chain connects TRBV10-3 to TRBJ1-1; tentative D call: TRBD1 (5 bases). The germline gives CDR1 ENHRY, CDR2 SYGVKD. There are 15 residues in the CDR3. Trimming cost V 3 bases and J 3 bases, with 14 bases left between them. The CDR3 sequence: CAISDPKLGDTEAFF. In DNA form, the CDR3 reads TGTGCCATCAGTGACCCCAAGCTGGGGGACACTGAAGCTTTCTTT.

In this sample, this clone turned up once. The chain couples TRBV24-1 to TRBJ2-2; 8 bases agree with TRBD1. V shed 9 bases, J shed 3 bases, and the junction held 5 bases outside the gene matches. The germline CDR1 and CDR2 sequences are KGHDR and SFDVKD. The CDR3 has 14 residues. CDR3: CATADRGYTGELFF. In DNA form, the CDR3 reads TGTGCCACCGCCGACAGGGGTTACACCGGGGAGCTGTTTTTT.

This sequence joins TRBV5-1 and TRBJ2-5, with D uncertain. The CDR3 spans 13 residues. CDR1 and CDR2 (germline): SGHRS, YFSETQ. V was clipped by 4 bases and J by 6 bases, with 13 bases between them. The CDR3: CASSLTPDKTQYF. In DNA form, the CDR3 reads TGCGCCAGCAGCCTAACCCCCGACAAGACCCAGTACTTC.

This chain links TRBV28 with TRBJ2-2, with 7 positions matching TRBD1. Germline V CDR1 and CDR2: MDHEN, SYDVKM. V lost 4 bases, J lost 6 bases, and 11 bases stayed unmatched. The CDR3 spans 16 residues. CDR3 sequence (DNA): TGTGCCAGCAGTTACCCGTCGACAGGGAGAGCCGGGGAGCTGTTTTTT. Residues: CASSYPSTGRAGELFF.

The chain carries TRBV5-4 and TRBJ2-3, with D hard to call. Germline-derived CDR1 and CDR2 are SGHNT and YYREEE (reference sequence). The CDR3 has 12 amino acids. V lost 4 bases and J 4 bases, leaving 7 bases between the germline ends. The CDR3 sequence: CASSLPPDTQYF. The CDR3 DNA follows: TGTGCCAGCAGCCTTCCCCCAGATACGCAGTATTTT.

V gene TRBV12-5 combines with J gene TRBJ1-1; a possible D gene is TRBD1 (5 bases). V shed 5 bases and J shed 5 bases, with 15 bases lying between them. Germline CDR1 is LGHNT and CDR2 is FRNRAP. This CDR3 spans 14 amino acids. CDR3 DNA: TGTGCTAGTGGTGGGGACCGGGGGGTAACTGAAGCTTTCTTT. Translated, it gives CASGGDRGVTEAFF.

The chain joins TRBV30 to TRBJ1-6; no clear D. The CDR3 totals 15 residues. Germline-derived CDR1 and CDR2 are GTSNPN and SVGIG (reference sequence). The V end was cut by 2 bases, the J end by 3 bases, with 11 bases between. CDR3 nucleotides: TGTGCCTGGAGTTCGGCAGATTACTATAATTCACCCCTCCACTTT. Protein: CAWSSADYYNSPLHF.

The chain couples TRBV7-9 to TRBJ1-4; D not certain. Between the trimmed V and J ends, which lost 5 bases and 8 bases, there was a span of 15 bases. CDR1 and CDR2 from the germline V gene are SEHNR and FQNEAQ (reference sequence). This CDR3 region has 14 residues. CDR3 nucleotide sequence: TGTGCCAGCAGCCCCCAGCGGGTGGGCGAAAAACTGTTTTTT. Amino acid sequence: CASSPQRVGEKLFF.

This rearrangement joins TRBV11-2 to TRBJ1-6; D gene ambiguous. Germline V CDR1 and CDR2: SGHAT, FQNNGV. V gave up 6 bases and J gave up 3 bases, with 12 bases separating them. CDR3 size: 15 residues. Here the CDR3 reads CASRGQSHYNSPLHF. The CDR3 bases are TGTGCCAGCAGAGGGCAGTCCCACTATAATTCACCCCTCCACTTT.

V usage is TRBV6-5 and J usage is TRBJ1-5, with a weak D call TRBD1 (5 bases). Germline assignment: CDR1 MNHEY and CDR2 SVGAGI. The CDR3 covers 15 residues. Between the trimmed V and J ends, which lost 5 bases and 5 bases, there was a span of 16 bases. The CDR3 reads CASSPRDGVYQPQHF. In nucleotides, the CDR3 is TGTGCCAGCAGTCCCCGGGACGGCGTCTATCAGCCCCAGCATTTT.

V usage is TRBV19 and J usage is TRBJ2-2; D might be TRBD1 (6 bases). This CDR3 contains 13 residues. V lost 7 bases, J lost 4 bases, and 10 bases lay in between. Germline lookup yields CDR1 LNHDA and CDR2 SQIVND (reference sequence). This chain's CDR3 is CASNRVATGELFF. The CDR3 DNA reads as TGTGCCAGTAACAGGGTGGCCACCGGGGAGCTGTTTTTT. Combining the CDR3 with reference TRBV19 and TRBJ2-2 gives the whole variable domain DGGITQSPKYLFRKEGQNVTLSCEQNLNHDAMYWYRQDPGQGLRLIYYSQIVNDFQKGDIAEGYSVSREKKESFPLTVTSAQKNPTAFYLCASNRVATGELFFGEGSRLTVL.

The chain employs TRBV30 and TRBJ2-4, with D maybe TRBD2 (6 bases). The germline V gene encodes CDR1 GTSNPN and CDR2 SVGIG (reference sequence). The V end lost 6 bases, the J end lost 6 bases, and 18 bases lay between the germline ends. This CDR3 is 14 amino acids long. The CDR3 bases are TGTGCCTGCCGGATGGAGGGTGGTAGAAACATTCAGTACTTC. It translates to CACRMEGGRNIQYF. Drawing the rest from reference TRBV30 and TRBJ2-4, the complete variable domain is SQTIHQWPATLVQPVGSPLSLECTVEGTSNPNLYWYRQAAGRGLQLLFYSVGIGQISSEVPQNLSASRPQDRQFILSSKKLLLSDSGFYLCACRMEGGRNIQYFGAGTRLSVL.